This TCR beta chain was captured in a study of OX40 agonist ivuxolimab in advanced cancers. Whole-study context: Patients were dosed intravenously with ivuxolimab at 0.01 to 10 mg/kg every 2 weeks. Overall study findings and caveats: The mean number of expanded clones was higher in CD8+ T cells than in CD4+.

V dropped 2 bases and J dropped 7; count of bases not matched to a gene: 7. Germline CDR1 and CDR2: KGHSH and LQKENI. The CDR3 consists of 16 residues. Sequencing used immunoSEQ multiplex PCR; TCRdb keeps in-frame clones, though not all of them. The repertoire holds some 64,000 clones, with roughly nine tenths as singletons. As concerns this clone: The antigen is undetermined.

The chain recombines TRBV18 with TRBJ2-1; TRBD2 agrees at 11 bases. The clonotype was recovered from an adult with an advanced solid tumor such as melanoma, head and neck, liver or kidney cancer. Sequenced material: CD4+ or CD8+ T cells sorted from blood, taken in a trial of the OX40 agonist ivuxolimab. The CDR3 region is CASSPTGTSGLNEQFF. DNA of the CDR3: TGTGCCAGCTCACCAACCGGGACTAGCGGTCTAAATGAGCAGTTCTTC.